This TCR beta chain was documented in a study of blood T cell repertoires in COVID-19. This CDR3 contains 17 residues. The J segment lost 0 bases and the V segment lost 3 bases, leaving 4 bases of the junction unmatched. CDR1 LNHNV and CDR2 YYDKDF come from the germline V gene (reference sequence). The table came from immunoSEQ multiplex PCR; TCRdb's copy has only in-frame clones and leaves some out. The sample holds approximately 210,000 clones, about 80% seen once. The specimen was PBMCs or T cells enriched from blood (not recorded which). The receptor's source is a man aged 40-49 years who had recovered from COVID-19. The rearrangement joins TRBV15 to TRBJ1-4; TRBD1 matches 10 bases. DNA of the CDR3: TGTGCCACCAGCAGCCCCGGACAGGGGGCAACTAATGAAAAACTGTTTTTT. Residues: CATSSPGQGATNEKLFF.